One TCR beta chain is described in this entry. This sample was included in a study of T cell responses to AZD1222 COVID-19 vaccine. This table comes from immunoSEQ multiplex PCR, and its TCRdb copy is limited to in-frame clones, with some not included. The sample includes approximately 64,000 clones, less than 90% seen only once; the top ten take roughly 10%. CDR3 length: 15 amino acids. The ends lost 5 bases at V and 4 bases at J; junction bases unmatched: 8. Germline V CDR1 and CDR2: SGHNT, YYREEE (reference sequence). This clonotype was sampled from an adult in good health. The sequencing used peripheral blood, collected on day 0 of AZD1222 vaccination. The chain is built from TRBV5-4 and TRBJ1-4; the match to TRBD1 covers 7 bases. The CDR3 DNA is TGTGCCAGCAGTCCCACAGGGGCCCTTAATGAAAAACTGTTTTTT. This codes for CASSPTGALNEKLFF.